Presented here are 13 T cell receptor beta chains from one specimen sequenced in a study of blood T cells in healthy people across ages. Together with a sample-barcoded 5' primer, a J-beta primer mix was included in a second PCR lasting about 6 to 11 cycles. Via MiXCR, TCRdb re-called the 5' RACE reads, giving one row per CDR3 protein. Found here are around 1,900,000 distinct CDR3 sequences, about two fifths of them singletons; the top ten hold 20% to 25%. Sequences were obtained from blood. The source of these receptors is a human donor in good health.

This clonotype has just a few counts. This chain joins TRBV15 and TRBJ1-4; D is uncertain. The CDR3 covers 15 residues. Germline CDR1 reads LNHNV; CDR2 reads YYDKDF (reference sequence). The V and J ends lost 4 bases and 5 bases respectively, with 14 bases between them. The CDR3 nucleotides read TGTGCCACCAGCACCGGAGGGAGGGAAAATGAAAAACTGTTTTTT. Translated, it gives CATSTGGRENEKLFF.

To note about this clonotype: A read error may produce the germline difference seen at one junction end. The V and J genes are TRBV4-2 and TRBJ1-1, with a possible D match to TRBD1 (6 bases). Germline CDR1 LGHNA, CDR2 YNFKEQ. The CDR3 runs to 16 residues. In nucleotides, the CDR3 is TGTGCCAGCAGCCAAAGGGGGGGGGACATGAACGCTGAGGCTTTCTTT. Its translation is CASSQRGGDMNAEAFF.

This clonotype was recorded a few times. At one end, the junction sequence differs from germline, possibly due to a read error. The rearrangement joins TRBV7-3 to TRBJ2-1, with 12 bases fitting TRBD2. The germline V gene has CDR1 SGHTA and CDR2 FQGTGA. CDR3 size: 17 residues. The CDR3 loop is CASNLTASGGAMDEQFF. Written as DNA, the CDR3 is TGTGCCAGCAACTTAACGGCTAGCGGGGGGGCTATGGATGAGCAGTTCTTC.

This clonotype has just one count. The chain is built from TRBV15 and TRBJ2-1; the D gene is possibly TRBD2 (6 bases). V lost 0 bases and J 3 bases, leaving 21 bases between the germline ends. This CDR3 contains 19 residues. Germline V lookup: CDR1 LNHNV, CDR2 YYDKDF (reference sequence). The CDR3 DNA follows: TGTGCCACCAGCAGAGATCTTGGAGCGGGTCAGAAAGGCTACAATGAGCAGTTCTTC. As protein: CATSRDLGAGQKGYNEQFF.

The CDR3 sequence: CSARVPGQGGTPQHF. The CDR3 DNA reads TGCAGTGCTAGAGTTCCGGGACAGGGTGGTACGCCCCAGCATTTT. The chain combines TRBV20-1 with TRBJ1-5; 9 bases match TRBD1. The CDR3 sequence is 15 residues long. CDR1 and CDR2 from the germline V gene are DFQATT and SNEGSKA (reference sequence). After removal of 1 base from V and 9 bases from J, the junction contained 10 bases not matched to a gene.

This chain links TRBV20-1 with TRBJ2-2, with D unclear. V lost 4 bases and J lost 3, with 9 bases in between. The CDR3 loop spans 13 amino acids. Germline CDR1 reads DFQATT; CDR2 reads SNEGSKA (reference sequence). The chain's CDR3 is CSAKLADTGELFF. Written as DNA, the CDR3 is TGCAGTGCTAAGTTGGCAGACACCGGGGAGCTGTTTTTT.

The chain has TRBV20-1 and TRBJ2-3; 9 bases are a match to TRBD2. The germline V gene encodes CDR1 DFQATT and CDR2 SNEGSKA (reference sequence). The CDR3 sequence is 16 residues long. V lost 3 bases, J lost 2 bases, and 9 bases stayed unmatched. The CDR3 sequence: CSARSASGADTDTQYF. The CDR3 DNA reads TGCAGTGCTAGGTCGGCTAGCGGGGCAGACACAGATACGCAGTATTTT.

This clonotype was recorded a few times. This chain joins TRBV6-1 and TRBJ2-7; D may match TRBD1 or TRBD2 (5 bases each). Trimming removed 3 bases from V and 3 bases from J, with 15 bases in between. The CDR3 spans 15 residues. Germline V CDR1 and CDR2: MNHNS, SASEGT. The CDR3 DNA is TGTGCCAGCAGTGAGGGACGGACTTATAGCTACGAGCAGTACTTC. This codes for CASSEGRTYSYEQYF.

This clonotype was detected many times. The rearrangement uses TRBV7-9 and TRBJ2-3; D is unclear. The CDR3 loop spans 14 amino acids. CDR1 and CDR2 from the germline V gene are SEHNR and FQNEAQ (reference sequence). The ends were cut back, 8 bases at V and 0 bases at J, with 12 bases in the middle. The CDR3 reads CASSLTLSTDTQYF. DNA of the CDR3: TGTGCCAGCTCGCTGACCCTTAGCACAGATACGCAGTATTTT.

The chain has TRBV20-1 and TRBJ2-5, with 7 bases aligning to TRBD2. Germline trimming cut 5 bases from V and 4 bases from J; bases unmatched to any gene: 10. The CDR3 extends over 14 amino acids. The germline V gene has CDR1 DFQATT and CDR2 SNEGSKA (reference sequence). CDR3 coding DNA: TGCAGTGCTGACATCTTCGGGGAGGGAGAGACCCAGTACTTC. Residues: CSADIFGEGETQYF.

V is TRBV6-2 or TRBV6-3 and J is TRBJ1-1; the D gene is possibly TRBD1 (6 bases). Germline assignment: CDR1 MNHEY and CDR2 SVGEGT. This CDR3 region has 12 residues. The germline V and J ends were trimmed by 8 bases and 11 bases, with 18 bases remaining between them. The CDR3 sequence: CASSPNRAGAFF. As DNA, the CDR3 is TGTGCCAGCTCCCCGAACAGGGCTGGGGCTTTCTTT.

This clonotype occurred a few times. One end of the junction fails to match germline, which may point to a read error. The V call is TRBV7-2, the J call TRBJ1-2; no definite D call. The CDR3 covers 14 residues. CDR1 SGHTA and CDR2 FQGNSA come from the germline V gene. The DNA of the CDR3 is TGTGCCAGCAGTTTAGGAAGGGAAAACTATGGCTACACCTTC. Translating gives CASSLGRENYGYTF.

The rearrangement joins TRBV29-1 to TRBJ2-1; no clear D. V was cut by 4 bases and J by 5 bases, with 9 bases left in between. The CDR3 runs 12 residues. Germline V CDR1 and CDR2: SQVTM, ANQGSEA. The CDR3 DNA sequence: TGCAGCGTTGTTCTCGTAAACAATGAGCAGTTCTTC. It translates to CSVVLVNNEQFF.